This T cell receptor beta chain appears in the sequencing data of a study of T cell repertoires in cytomegalovirus infection. Overall study context: Newly reported HLA-C-restricted and thoroughly characterized HLA-B-restricted CMV epitopes were employed. Findings and limits, study-wide: Of the TCR beta families, the public ones yielded a cumulative frequency that identified carriers of CMV plus the relevant HLA.

TCRdb analysed the reads with MiXCR anew, one entry per CDR3 protein. Of 570,000 or so distinct CDR3 sequences listed, 40% were seen once; the top ten hold around 48%. Trimming left V 6 bases short and J 7 bases short, with 19 bases between. Germline V lookup: CDR1 DFQATT, CDR2 SNEGSKA (reference sequence). The CDR3 extends over 14 amino acids. Comments on this clonotype: Its antigen is not identified.

The input for sequencing was cultured PBMCs, taken from culture after CMV antigen stimulation. J is TRBJ2-1 and V is TRBV20-1; D remains unclear. The clonotype originates from a human donor in good health (CMV status not recorded). Some clones in this sample may be carry-over from other donors' samples. CDR3 residues: CSAQPVGRMNEQFF. CDR3 nucleotide sequence: TGCAGTGCCCAACCAGTCGGGCGGATGAATGAGCAGTTCTTC.